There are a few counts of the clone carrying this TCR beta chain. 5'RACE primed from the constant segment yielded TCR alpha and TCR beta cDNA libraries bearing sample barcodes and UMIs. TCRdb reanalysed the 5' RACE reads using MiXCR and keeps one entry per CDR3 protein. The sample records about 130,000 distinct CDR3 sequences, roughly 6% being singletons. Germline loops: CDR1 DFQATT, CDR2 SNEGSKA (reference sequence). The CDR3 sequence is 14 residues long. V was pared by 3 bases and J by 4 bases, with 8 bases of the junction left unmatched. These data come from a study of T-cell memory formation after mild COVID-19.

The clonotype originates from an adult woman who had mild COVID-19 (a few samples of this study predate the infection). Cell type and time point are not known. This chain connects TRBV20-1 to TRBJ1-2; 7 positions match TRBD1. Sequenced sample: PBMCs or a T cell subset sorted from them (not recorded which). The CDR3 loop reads CSASFPPGGYGYTF. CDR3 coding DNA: TGCAGTGCTAGTTTCCCTCCAGGGGGCTATGGCTACACCTTC.